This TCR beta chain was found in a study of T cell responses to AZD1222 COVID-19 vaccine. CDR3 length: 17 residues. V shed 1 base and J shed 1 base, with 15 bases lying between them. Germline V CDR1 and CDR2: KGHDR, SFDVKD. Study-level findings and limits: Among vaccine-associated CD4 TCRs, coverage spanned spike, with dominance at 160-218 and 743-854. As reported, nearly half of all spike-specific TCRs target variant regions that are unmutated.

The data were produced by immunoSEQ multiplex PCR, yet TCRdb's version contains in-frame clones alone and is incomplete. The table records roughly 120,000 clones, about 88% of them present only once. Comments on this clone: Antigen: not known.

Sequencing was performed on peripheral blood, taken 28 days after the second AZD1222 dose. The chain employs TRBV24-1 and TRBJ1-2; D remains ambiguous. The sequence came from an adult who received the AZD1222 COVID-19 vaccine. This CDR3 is CATSDLFQRGSNYGYTF. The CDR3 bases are TGTGCCACCAGTGATTTATTCCAGCGAGGCAGTAACTATGGCTACACCTTC.